A single sample is the source of the 10 T cell receptor beta chains below, sequenced in a study of Tregs in tolerant kidney transplant recipients (dated by TCRdb to the late 2010s). To prepare the library, the immunoSEQ multiplex PCR assay was applied. In its TCRdb copy, this immuneACCESS table keeps in-frame sequences only and misses some clones. Where compared with another copy, unresolved V genes explain less than half of these, and the others have no known cause. This sample lists some 66,000 clones; approximately 92% were detected once. In total, the top ten clones hold approximately 11% of the sample. This sample's time point label indicates: blood sample drawn before combined kidney and bone marrow transplant. The starting material was CD8+ T cells from blood, obtained before the transplant. The origin of the receptors is a human donor who received a combined kidney and bone marrow transplant.

V usage is TRBV6-1 and J usage is TRBJ2-1; TRBD2 matches at 7 bases. This CDR3 has 15 amino acids. Germline V gene data show CDR1 as MNHNS and CDR2 as SASEGT. The V segment lost 1 base and the J segment 6 bases; nucleotides outside the gene matches: 6. The chain's CDR3 is CASSEGAGLVNEQFF. CDR3 nucleotides: TGTGCCAGCAGTGAAGGAGCGGGGTTAGTCAATGAGCAGTTCTTC.

The chain recombines TRBV7-3 with TRBJ2-1; TRBD2 might be the D (5 bases). Trimming cost V 1 base and J 9 bases, with 10 bases left between them. Germline CDR1 is SGHTA and CDR2 is FQGTGA. CDR3 length: 13 amino acids. CDR3 nucleotides: TGTGCCAGCAGCTTAATTAGCGTGGGTGAGCAGTTCTTC. Its translation is CASSLISVGEQFF.

The J gene is TRBJ1-1, the V gene TRBV12-2. TRBV12-2 is a known pseudogene. The CDR3 has 15 amino acids. CDR3 amino acids: CASRMNGGLRGGAFF. The CDR3 DNA reads as TGTGCAAGTCGGATGAACGGAGGACTGCGGGGGGGAGCTTTCTTT.

The chain has TRBV20-1 and TRBJ1-1; D remains ambiguous. V was clipped by 1 base and J by 6 bases, with 6 bases between them. The CDR3 is 11 residues long. Germline V gene sequence: CDR1 DFQATT, CDR2 SNEGSKA (reference sequence). CDR3 region: CSARVEAEAFF. The CDR3 DNA sequence: TGCAGTGCTAGAGTGGAGGCTGAAGCTTTCTTT.

The V gene is TRBV7-6, the J gene TRBJ2-1; TRBD2 matches at 12 bases. Germline trimming cut 5 bases from V and 9 bases from J; bases unmatched to any gene: 8. Germline values: CDR1 SGHVS, CDR2 FNYEAQ. The CDR3 has 15 residues. CDR3 coding DNA: TGTGCCAGCAGCCCTGGTACTAGCGGGGGGTCTGAGCAGTTCTTC. Its protein product is CASSPGTSGGSEQFF.

This clone was seen only once. The CDR3 loop is CASSAAGAGGTGELFF. The CDR3 bases are TGTGCCAGCAGCGCCGCAGGAGCGGGAGGGACCGGGGAGCTGTTTTTT. The chain combines TRBV9 with TRBJ2-2; TRBD2 aligns across 10 bases. CDR3 length equals 16 residues. The germline V gene has CDR1 SGDLS and CDR2 YYNGEE. The V segment lost 3 bases and the J segment 5 bases; nucleotides outside the gene matches: 7.

The chain carries TRBV5-6 and TRBJ1-2, with D hard to call. The V gene lost 4 bases and the J gene lost 6 bases, with 13 bases spanning the gap. The CDR3 is 13 amino acids. The germline gives CDR1 SGHDT, CDR2 YYEEEE. CDR3 region: CASSTSGIHGYTF. CDR3 bases: TGTGCCAGCAGCACCTCAGGAATCCATGGCTACACCTTC. Drawing the rest from reference TRBV5-6 and TRBJ1-2, the complete variable domain is DAGVTQSPTHLIKTRGQQVTLRCSPKSGHDTVSWYQQALGQGPQFIFQYYEEEERQRGNFPDRFSGHQFPNYSSELNVNALLLGDSALYLCASSTSGIHGYTFGSGTRLTVV.

The genes are TRBV30 and TRBJ2-2; 11 bases are a match to TRBD1. This CDR3 spans 15 amino acids. Germline CDR1 and CDR2: GTSNPN and SVGIG (reference sequence). J gave up 6 bases and V 4 bases, and 7 bases lay outside the gene matches. CDR3 sequence (DNA): TGTGCCTGGATCGGACAGGGGGCGAAACCCGGGGAGCTGTTTTTT. It codes for CAWIGQGAKPGELFF.

In its sample, this clone was seen a few times. The rearrangement links TRBV19 to TRBJ2-7; 11 nucleotides line up with TRBD2. The CDR3 spans 15 residues. The junction had 3 bases not matched to a gene; V was cut back by 3 bases and J by 2 bases. From germline, CDR1 is LNHDA and CDR2 SQIVND (reference sequence). The CDR3 protein is CASSILAGGPYEQYF. As DNA, the CDR3 is TGTGCCAGTAGTATTTTAGCGGGAGGGCCCTACGAGCAGTACTTC. Based on the CDR3 plus reference TRBV19 and TRBJ2-7, the full variable domain is DGGITQSPKYLFRKEGQNVTLSCEQNLNHDAMYWYRQDPGQGLRLIYYSQIVNDFQKGDIAEGYSVSREKKESFPLTVTSAQKNPTAFYLCASSILAGGPYEQYFGPGTRLTVT.

This clone was seen a single time. The V call is TRBV2, the J call TRBJ2-5; TRBD2 matches 10 bases. J gave up 0 bases and V 7 bases, and 5 bases lay outside the gene matches. The CDR3 sequence is 15 residues long. The germline V gene has CDR1 SNHLY and CDR2 FYNNEI. Written as DNA, the CDR3 is TGTGCCAGCAAGCCCCTAGCGGGAGACCAAGAGACCCAGTACTTC. It translates to CASKPLAGDQETQYF.